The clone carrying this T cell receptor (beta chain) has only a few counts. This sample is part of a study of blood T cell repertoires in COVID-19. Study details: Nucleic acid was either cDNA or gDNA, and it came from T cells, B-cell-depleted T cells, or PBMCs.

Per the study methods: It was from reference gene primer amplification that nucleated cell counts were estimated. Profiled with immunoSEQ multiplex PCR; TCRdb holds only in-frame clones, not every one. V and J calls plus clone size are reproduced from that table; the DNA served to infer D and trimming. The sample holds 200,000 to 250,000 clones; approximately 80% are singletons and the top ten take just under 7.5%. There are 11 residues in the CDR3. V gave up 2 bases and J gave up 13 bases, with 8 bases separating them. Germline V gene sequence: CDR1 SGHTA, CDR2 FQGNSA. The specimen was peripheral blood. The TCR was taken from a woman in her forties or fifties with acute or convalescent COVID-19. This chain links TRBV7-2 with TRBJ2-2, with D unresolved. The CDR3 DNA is TGTGCCAGCAGCTTAAGGAGTCGGCTGTTTTTT. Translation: CASSLRSRLFF.